This TCR beta chain was identified during a study of CD4 T cells in relation to SARS-CoV-2 and coronaviruses. Study as a whole: The restricting HLA molecule for shared crossreactive spike epitopes was mapped.

This clone has just one count. As yet, its antigen is unknown. From germline, CDR1 is MNHEY and CDR2 SVGAGI. Trimming cost V 3 bases and J 0 bases, with 14 bases left between them. The length of the CDR3 is 16 residues. Libraries were prepared by immunoSEQ multiplex PCR; TCRdb keeps only in-frame clonotypes and omits some of them. The sample shows roughly 25,000 clones, around 78% of them seen only once. Unexposed donor CD4+ T cells date from about 2011-2019, before the COVID-19 pandemic. After about 10 days of culture, CD4+ T cells were isolated. The source is a human donor in good health. The sample consisted of CD4+ T cells from PBMCs, cultured in vitro. The chain links TRBV6-5 to TRBJ1-1, with D unclear. Written as DNA, the CDR3 is TGTGCCAGCAGTTATCTAGCGTCGCGGTTGAACACTGAAGCTTTCTTT. Encoded protein: CASSYLASRLNTEAFF.